The subject of this entry is one T cell receptor beta chain. The data were produced by immunoSEQ multiplex PCR, yet TCRdb's version contains in-frame clones alone and is incomplete. The sample has 45,000 to 60,000 clones, around 81% seen once. CDR3 length: 15 amino acids. The V end lost 3 bases, the J end lost 0 bases, and 10 bases lay between the germline ends. CDR1 is LNHDA, CDR2 SQIVND, per germline (reference sequence). This sample is drawn from a study of blood T cell repertoires in COVID-19. V gene TRBV19 combines with J gene TRBJ2-3; a weak D match, TRBD2 (5 bases). The sample consisted of peripheral blood. The receptor was derived from a man at least 80 years old with COVID-19, enrolled during active disease. The CDR3 loop reads CASSIGWTSTDTQYF. CDR3 sequence (DNA): TGTGCCAGTAGTATTGGGTGGACTAGCACAGATACGCAGTATTTT.